Given below is one TCR beta chain in context. Its specificity is not known. Treatment of the sample: roughly 11-day PBMC culture with coronavirus spike peptide pools or control peptides (ViraFEST assay). The unexposed donor provided CD4+ T cells, which were taken before the COVID-19 pandemic (2011-2018). Per-well cultures of 2 million to 2.5 million PBMCs received about 10 IU/ml IL-2 and 7.5 to 10 ug/ml peptide pools. V shed 7 bases, J shed 1 base, and the junction held 4 bases outside the gene matches. Germline assignment: CDR1 ENHRY and CDR2 SYGVKD. This CDR3 comprises 14 residues. Cultured CD4+ T-cell DNA underwent Oncomine TCR Beta short-read sequencing. It was from cultured CD4+ T cells that genomic DNA was extracted. TCRdb reprocessed the PCR reads with MiXCR, giving one entry per CDR3 protein. The table includes over 7,000 distinct CDR3 sequences, over 35% detected once. This sample is part of a study of vaccination and CD4 T cells after COVID-19. Study as a whole: The convalescents comprised six males and four females, two of them Hispanic. Investigators took post-vaccine samples a median roughly 72 days after dose two, within a range of 14 to 241. Findings of the study overall: Spike mono-reactivity was evident in 304 of the 307 vaccine-specific clones derived from convalescent patients.

The sequence was collected from a human donor in good health. The J gene is TRBJ2-3, the V gene TRBV10-3, with TRBD1 identical over 8 bases. Specimen: CD4+ T cells from blood, cultured in vitro. The CDR3 is CAIKPGQGTDTQYF. The CDR3 DNA is TGTGCCATCAAACCGGGACAGGGCACAGATACGCAGTATTTT.